A single sample gave rise to the 13 T cell receptor beta chains below, sequenced in a study of CD8 T cells in Susac syndrome. With random hexamers, reverse transcription was performed on about 0.5 to 1 ug of RNA. From the immunoSEQ multiplex PCR reads, TCRdb called clonotypes with MiXCR, one entry per CDR3 protein. This table holds a few hundred thousand distinct CDR3 sequences, 65% to 90% found once. Sequenced: CD8+ T cells from PBMCs. The origin of the receptors is a human donor with multiple sclerosis.

This clonotype was counted a single time. The chain couples TRBV6-5 to TRBJ1-1; D is possibly TRBD1 (5 bases). The CDR3 covers 16 residues. CDR1 is MNHEY, CDR2 SVGAGI, per germline. Trimming took off 4 bases at V and 6 bases at J, with 21 bases between the two ends. This CDR3 is CASSSLEWAGISEAFF. The CDR3 DNA is TGTGCCAGCAGTTCCCTCGAATGGGCAGGGATATCTGAAGCTTTCTTT.

This chain connects TRBV24-1 to TRBJ2-1; 8 nucleotides line up with TRBD1. The CDR3 has 17 residues. CDR1 KGHDR and CDR2 SFDVKD come from the germline V gene. V lost 0 bases and J lost 1; bases outside the gene matches: 4. CDR3 sequence (DNA): TGTGCCACCAGTGATTTGCTGGGGACAGGTTCCTACAATGAGCAGTTCTTC. Amino acid sequence: CATSDLLGTGSYNEQFF.

The chain combines TRBV9 with TRBJ2-7; 10 bases match TRBD2. Germline CDR1 and CDR2: SGDLS and YYNGEE. The V gene end was trimmed by 4 bases and the J gene end by 7 bases; junction bases not matched to a gene: 5. The CDR3 is 13 residues long. The CDR3 here is CASSNRLAGEQYF. CDR3 sequence (DNA): TGTGCCAGCAGCAATCGACTAGCGGGTGAGCAGTACTTC.

This sequence joins TRBV5-1 and TRBJ1-5, with 8 nucleotides matching TRBD1. The CDR3 has 15 amino acids. The germline V gene has CDR1 SGHRS and CDR2 YFSETQ. The V and J ends lost 3 bases and 1 base, in that order; junction bases with no gene match: 3. CDR3 bases: TGCGCCAGCAGCTGGACAGGGTTGAGCAATCAGCCCCAGCATTTT. This gives the protein CASSWTGLSNQPQHF. Full variable domain (outside the CDR3, taken from reference TRBV5-1 and TRBJ1-5): KAGVTQTPRYLIKTRGQQVTLSCSPISGHRSVSWYQQTPGQGLQFLFEYFSETQRNKGNFPGRFSGRQFSNSRSEMNVSTLELGDSALYLCASSWTGLSNQPQHFGDGTRLSIL.

This clonotype was seen a handful of times. Germline and junction disagree at one end, which may indicate a read error. The chain is built from TRBV7-8 and TRBJ2-2; TRBD2 matches 8 bases. The CDR3 covers 16 residues. Germline-derived CDR1 and CDR2 are SGHVS and FQNEAQ. This chain's CDR3 is CASSSPGGANTGELFF. For the CDR3, the DNA is TGTGCCAGCAGCTCCCCGGGGGGGGCGAACACCGGTGAGCTGTTTTTT. The complete variable domain, with remaining parts taken from reference TRBV7-8 and TRBJ2-2, reads GAGVSQSPRYKVAKRGQDVALRCDPISGHVSLFWYQQALGQGPEFLTYFQNEAQLDKSGLPSDRFFAERPEGSVSTLKIQRTQQEDSAVYLCASSSPGGANTGELFFGEGSRLTVL.

This sequence joins TRBV9 and TRBJ1-1; 7 nucleotides line up with TRBD1. The J segment lost 3 bases and the V segment lost 3 bases, leaving 14 bases of the junction unmatched. The germline gives CDR1 SGDLS, CDR2 YYNGEE. CDR3 length: 17 amino acids. The CDR3 bases are TGTGCCAGCAGCGCGACCGGGACAGTCTCTTGGGACACTGAAGCTTTCTTT. This codes for CASSATGTVSWDTEAFF.

The rearrangement links TRBV30 to TRBJ2-1; 8 nucleotides match TRBD2. After removal of 0 bases from V and 0 bases from J, the junction contained 1 base not matched to a gene. CDR3 length: 15 residues. Per the germline V gene, CDR1 is GTSNPN and CDR2 is SVGIG (reference sequence). The CDR3 loop is CAWSVSGASYNEQFF. The DNA for the CDR3 is TGTGCCTGGAGTGTTAGCGGGGCCTCCTACAATGAGCAGTTCTTC.

V usage is TRBV28 and J usage is TRBJ2-2; D unclear. Germline V lookup: CDR1 MDHEN, CDR2 SYDVKM. The CDR3 has 16 residues. The V end lost 2 bases, the J end lost 1 base, and 11 bases lay between the germline ends. The CDR3 DNA reads TGTGCCAGCAGTTTACTAGGAGTGGGGAACACCGGGGAGCTGTTTTTT. The encoded protein is CASSLLGVGNTGELFF. The full variable domain, with the rest looked up from reference TRBV28 and TRBJ2-2, is DVKVTQSSRYLVKRTGEKVFLECVQDMDHENMFWYRQDPGLGLRLIYFSYDVKMKEKGDIPEGYSVSREKKERFSLILESASTNQTSMYLCASSLLGVGNTGELFFGEGSRLTVL.

This chain joins TRBV10-3 and TRBJ2-7, with D perhaps matching TRBD1 (6 bases). Germline CDR1 and CDR2: ENHRY and SYGVKD. CDR3 size: 13 residues. The V and J ends lost 6 bases and 1 base respectively, with 10 bases between them. The CDR3 spells CAIRGAGSYEQYF. CDR3 sequence (DNA): TGTGCCATCAGGGGGGCAGGGTCCTACGAGCAGTACTTC.

This clonotype was seen a single time. The V and J genes are TRBV19 and TRBJ1-5; D gene ambiguous. This CDR3 has 12 residues. The V end lost 2 bases, the J end lost 3 bases, and 2 bases lay between the germline ends. CDR1 LNHDA and CDR2 SQIVND come from the germline V gene (reference sequence). CDR3 region: CASSIYNQPQHF. CDR3 sequence (DNA): TGTGCCAGTAGTATATACAATCAGCCCCAGCATTTT.

The gene calls are TRBV4-2 and TRBJ2-1; D unresolved. Per the germline V gene, CDR1 is LGHNA and CDR2 is YNFKEQ. The CDR3 runs 16 residues. Trimming removed 0 bases at V and 3 bases at J, with 12 bases between. The CDR3 is CASSQDPQELYNEQFF. The CDR3 bases are TGTGCCAGCAGCCAAGATCCCCAGGAGCTCTACAATGAGCAGTTCTTC.

Here the CDR3 DNA reads TGTGCCAGCAGCTTAAGCGGGAGGTACGAGCAGTACTTC. It is translated as CASSLSGRYEQYF. J is TRBJ2-7 and V is TRBV7-9; 9 bases are a match to TRBD2. There are 13 residues in the CDR3. Germline V CDR1 and CDR2: SEHNR, FQNEAQ (reference sequence). Trimming removed 2 bases from V and 4 bases from J; junction bases left unmatched: 0.

The chain has TRBV28 and TRBJ2-1; D ambiguous. The CDR3 sequence is 11 residues long. Trimming removed 2 bases from V and 6 bases from J, with 2 bases in between. Germline CDR1 MDHEN, CDR2 SYDVKM. The CDR3 bases are TGTGCCAGCAGTTTAGCCAATGAGCAGTTCTTC. It yields the protein CASSLANEQFF.